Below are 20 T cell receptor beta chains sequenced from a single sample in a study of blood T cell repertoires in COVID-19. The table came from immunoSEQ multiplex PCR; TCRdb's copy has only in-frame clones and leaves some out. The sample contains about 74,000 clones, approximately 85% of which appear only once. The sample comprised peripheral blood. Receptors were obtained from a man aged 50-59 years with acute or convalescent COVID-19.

CDR3 loop: CASSLIAGQNTEAFF. The DNA of the CDR3 is TGTGCCAGCAGCTTAATTGCAGGGCAGAACACTGAAGCTTTCTTT. The rearrangement joins TRBV7-3 to TRBJ1-1; a possible D gene is TRBD1 (5 bases). The CDR3 extends over 15 amino acids. From germline, CDR1 is SGHTA and CDR2 FQGTGA. V was pared by 1 base and J by 1 base, with 10 bases between. The full variable domain, its missing parts supplied by reference TRBV7-3 and TRBJ1-1, is GAGVSQTPSNKVTEKGKYVELRCDPISGHTALYWYRQSLGQGPEFLIYFQGTGAADDSGLPNDRFFAVRPEGSVSTLKIQRTERGDSAVYLCASSLIAGQNTEAFFGQGTRLTVV.

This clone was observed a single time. CDR3 region: CAWWGGSGAGTDTQYF. DNA of the CDR3: TGTGCCTGGTGGGGCGGTAGCGGGGCCGGCACAGATACGCAGTATTTT. The chain joins TRBV30 to TRBJ2-3; 8 nucleotides match TRBD2. In germline, CDR1 is GTSNPN, CDR2 SVGIG (reference sequence). The trim removed 5 bases at V and 1 base at J, leaving 11 bases unmatched. The CDR3 contains 16 residues. Filled out from reference TRBV30 and TRBJ2-3, the complete variable domain reads SQTIHQWPATLVQPVGSPLSLECTVEGTSNPNLYWYRQAAGRGLQLLFYSVGIGQISSEVPQNLSASRPQDRQFILSSKKLLLSDSGFYLCAWWGGSGAGTDTQYFGPGTRLTVL.

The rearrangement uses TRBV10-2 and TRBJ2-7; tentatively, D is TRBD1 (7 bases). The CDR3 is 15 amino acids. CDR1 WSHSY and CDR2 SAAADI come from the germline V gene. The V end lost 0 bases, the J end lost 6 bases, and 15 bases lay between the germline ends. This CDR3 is CASSESRAGGREQYV. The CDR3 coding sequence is TGCGCCAGCAGTGAGTCTCGGGCAGGGGGGCGCGAGCAGTACGTC.

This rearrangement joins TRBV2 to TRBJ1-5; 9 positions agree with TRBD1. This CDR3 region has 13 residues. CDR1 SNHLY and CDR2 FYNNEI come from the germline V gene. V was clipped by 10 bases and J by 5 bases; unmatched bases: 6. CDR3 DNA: TGTGCCACCAGCCGGGACAGGGATCAGCCCCAGCATTTT. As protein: CATSRDRDQPQHF. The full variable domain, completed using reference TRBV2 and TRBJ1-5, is EPEVTQTPSHQVTQMGQEVILRCVPISNHLYFYWYRQILGQKVEFLVSFYNNEISEKSEIFDDQFSVERPDGSNFTLKIRSTKLEDSAMYFCATSRDRDQPQHFGDGTRLSIL.

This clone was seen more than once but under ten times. CDR3 in DNA: TGTGCTTTTTCCGGGACAACCCGCTACGAGCAGTACGTC. Translated: CAFSGTTRYEQYV. This rearrangement joins TRBV30 to TRBJ2-7, with a possible D match to TRBD1 (6 bases). Looked up from germline, CDR1 is GTSNPN and CDR2 is SVGIG (reference sequence). This CDR3 comprises 13 residues.

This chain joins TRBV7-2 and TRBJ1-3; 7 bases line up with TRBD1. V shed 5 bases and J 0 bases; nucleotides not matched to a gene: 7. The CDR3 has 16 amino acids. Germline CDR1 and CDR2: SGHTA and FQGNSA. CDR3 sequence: CASSRQGVSSGNTIYF. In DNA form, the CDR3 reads TGTGCCAGCAGCCGCCAGGGGGTTTCCTCTGGAAACACCATATATTTT.

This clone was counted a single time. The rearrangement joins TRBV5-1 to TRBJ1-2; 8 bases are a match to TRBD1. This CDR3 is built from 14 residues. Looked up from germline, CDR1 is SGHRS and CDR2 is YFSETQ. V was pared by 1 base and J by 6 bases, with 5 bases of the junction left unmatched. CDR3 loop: CASSLQGAVDGYTF. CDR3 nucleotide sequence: TGCGCCAGCAGCTTGCAGGGGGCGGTGGATGGCTACACCTTC.

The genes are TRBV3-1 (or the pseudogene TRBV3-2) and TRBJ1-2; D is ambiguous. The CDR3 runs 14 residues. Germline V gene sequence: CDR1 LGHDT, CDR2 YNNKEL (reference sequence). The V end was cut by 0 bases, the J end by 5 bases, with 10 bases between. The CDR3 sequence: CASSQESLSYGYTF. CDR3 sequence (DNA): TGTGCCAGCAGCCAAGAGTCCCTCAGTTATGGCTACACCTTC.

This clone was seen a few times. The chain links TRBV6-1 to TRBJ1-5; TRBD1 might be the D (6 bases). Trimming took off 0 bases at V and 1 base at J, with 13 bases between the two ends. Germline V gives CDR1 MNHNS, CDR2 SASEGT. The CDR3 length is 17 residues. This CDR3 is CASSEAFRGISNQPQHF. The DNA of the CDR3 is TGTGCCAGCAGTGAAGCATTTAGGGGGATCAGCAATCAGCCCCAGCATTTT.

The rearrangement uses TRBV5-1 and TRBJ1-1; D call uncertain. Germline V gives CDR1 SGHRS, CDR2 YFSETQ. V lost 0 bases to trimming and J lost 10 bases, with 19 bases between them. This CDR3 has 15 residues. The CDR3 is CASSLGVEARLGAFF. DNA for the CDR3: TGCGCCAGCAGCTTGGGGGTGGAGGCACGTCTTGGAGCTTTCTTT. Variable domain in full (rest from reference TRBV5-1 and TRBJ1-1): KAGVTQTPRYLIKTRGQQVTLSCSPISGHRSVSWYQQTPGQGLQFLFEYFSETQRNKGNFPGRFSGRQFSNSRSEMNVSTLELGDSALYLCASSLGVEARLGAFFGQGTRLTVV.

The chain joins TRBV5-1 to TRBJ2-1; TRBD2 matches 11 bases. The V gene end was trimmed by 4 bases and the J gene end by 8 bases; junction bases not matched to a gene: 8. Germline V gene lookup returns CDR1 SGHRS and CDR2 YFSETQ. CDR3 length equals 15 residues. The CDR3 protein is CASSLAGGKDDEQFF. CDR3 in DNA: TGCGCCAGCAGCCTAGCGGGGGGCAAGGATGATGAGCAGTTCTTC.

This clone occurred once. CDR3 coding DNA: TGTGCCAGCAGCGTAGTGAGCGGGGGTAGCAGTACGCAGTATTTT. It yields the protein CASSVVSGGSSTQYF. This chain links TRBV9 with TRBJ2-3; 8 bases line up with TRBD2. CDR1 and CDR2 (germline): SGDLS, YYNGEE. The V segment lost 0 bases and the J segment 8 bases; nucleotides outside the gene matches: 8. This CDR3 comprises 15 residues.

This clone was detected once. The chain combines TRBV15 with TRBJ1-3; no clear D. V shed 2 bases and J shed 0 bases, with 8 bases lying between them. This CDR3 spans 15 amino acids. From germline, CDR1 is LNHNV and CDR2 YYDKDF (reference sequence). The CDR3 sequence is CATSRLLISGNTIYF. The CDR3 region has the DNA TGTGCCACCAGCAGACTATTAATCTCTGGAAACACCATATATTTT.

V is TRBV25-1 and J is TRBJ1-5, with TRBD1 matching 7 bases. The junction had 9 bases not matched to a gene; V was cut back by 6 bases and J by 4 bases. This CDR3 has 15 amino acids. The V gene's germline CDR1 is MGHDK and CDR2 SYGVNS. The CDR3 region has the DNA TGTGCCAGCAGCGAAACAGGGGCCAGAAATCAGCCCCAGCATTTT. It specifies CASSETGARNQPQHF.

The CDR3 here is CASSEEAGRTEAFF. The DNA for the CDR3 is TGTGCCAGCAGTGAAGAGGCGGGGCGCACTGAAGCTTTCTTT. V usage is TRBV6-1 and J usage is TRBJ1-1; D might be TRBD1 (5 bases). The CDR3 sequence is 14 residues long. The V gene's germline CDR1 is MNHNS and CDR2 SASEGT. Trimming took off 1 base at V and 4 bases at J, with 10 bases between the two ends.

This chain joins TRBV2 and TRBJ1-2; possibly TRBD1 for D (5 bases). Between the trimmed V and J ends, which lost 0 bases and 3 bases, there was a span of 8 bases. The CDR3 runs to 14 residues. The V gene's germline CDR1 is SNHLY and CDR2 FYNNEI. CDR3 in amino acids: CASSEAIGDYGYTF. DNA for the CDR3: TGTGCCAGCAGTGAAGCGATAGGGGACTATGGCTACACCTTC.

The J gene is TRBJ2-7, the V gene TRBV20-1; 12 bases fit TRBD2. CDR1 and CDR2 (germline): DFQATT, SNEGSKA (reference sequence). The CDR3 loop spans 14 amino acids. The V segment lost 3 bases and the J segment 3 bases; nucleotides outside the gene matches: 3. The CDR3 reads CSASTSGGYYEQYF. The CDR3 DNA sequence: TGCAGTGCTAGTACTAGCGGGGGGTACTACGAGCAGTACTTC.

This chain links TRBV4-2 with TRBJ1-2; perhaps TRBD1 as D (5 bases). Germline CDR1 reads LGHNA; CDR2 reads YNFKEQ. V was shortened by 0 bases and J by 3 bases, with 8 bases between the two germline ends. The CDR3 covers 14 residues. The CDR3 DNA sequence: TGTGCCAGCAGCCAAGAGGGCAGGGACTATGGCTACACCTTC. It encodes CASSQEGRDYGYTF.

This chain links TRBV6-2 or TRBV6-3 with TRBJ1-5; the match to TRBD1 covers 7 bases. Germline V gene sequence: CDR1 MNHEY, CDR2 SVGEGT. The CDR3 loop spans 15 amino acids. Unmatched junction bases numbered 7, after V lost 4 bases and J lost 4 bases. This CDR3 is CASSFPGTANQPQHF. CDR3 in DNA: TGTGCCAGCAGTTTTCCTGGGACAGCAAATCAGCCCCAGCATTTT.

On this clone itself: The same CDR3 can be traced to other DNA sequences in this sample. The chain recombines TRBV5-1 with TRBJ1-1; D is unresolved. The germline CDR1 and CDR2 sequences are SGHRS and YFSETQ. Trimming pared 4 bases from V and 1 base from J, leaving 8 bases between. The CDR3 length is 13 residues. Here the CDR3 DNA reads TGCGCCAGCAGCCCATCCGGGAACACTGAAGCTTTCTTT. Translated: CASSPSGNTEAFF.